The 9 T cell receptor beta chains presented below share a single source sample, sequenced in a study of T-cell memory formation after mild COVID-19. TCRdb analysed the 5' RACE reads with MiXCR anew, one entry per CDR3 protein. The sample carries 300,000 to 350,000 distinct CDR3 sequences, more than 13% recorded once. The sequenced sample consisted of PBMCs or a T cell subset sorted from them (not recorded which). Receptors were obtained from a man younger than 35 who had mild COVID-19 (a few samples of this study predate the infection). Cell type and time point are not known.

This clonotype was counted a few times. CDR3 residues: CASSQGKVAYNEQFF. The CDR3 region has the DNA TGCGCCAGCAGCCAAGGGAAGGTAGCCTACAATGAGCAGTTCTTC. The chain couples TRBV4-3 to TRBJ2-1, with D unresolved. Germline V gene data show CDR1 as LGHNA and CDR2 as YSLEER. Trimming left V 1 base short and J 2 bases short, with 9 bases between. The CDR3 runs to 15 residues.

V gene TRBV15 combines with J gene TRBJ2-5, with 8 nucleotides matching TRBD1. The CDR3 has 13 residues. CDR1 is LNHNV and CDR2 is YYDKDF in the germline V gene (reference sequence). The trim removed 3 bases at V and 5 bases at J, leaving 2 bases unmatched. The CDR3 sequence: CATSRGQEETQYF. In DNA, the CDR3 is TGTGCCACCAGCAGGGGACAGGAGGAGACCCAGTACTTC.

CDR3 DNA: TGCGCCAGCAGTGCGTTTGATGGCTACCTCTCCTACAATGAGCAGTTCTTC. Encoded protein: CASSAFDGYLSYNEQFF. The V gene is TRBV10-2, the J gene TRBJ2-1; no firm D call. This CDR3 region has 17 residues. The germline V gene has CDR1 WSHSY and CDR2 SAAADI. V lost 4 bases to trimming and J lost 0 bases, with 16 bases between them.

The rearrangement joins TRBV19 to TRBJ1-1, with TRBD1 as a possible D gene (5 bases). Germline V lookup: CDR1 LNHDA, CDR2 SQIVND (reference sequence). V lost 7 bases, J lost 11 bases, and 14 bases lay in between. The CDR3 is made up of 11 amino acids. CDR3 bases: TGTGCCAGTACCGGGTCGGGGGATGCTTTCTTT. This codes for CASTGSGDAFF.

This chain joins TRBV2 and TRBJ1-3; 9 nucleotides match TRBD1. From germline, CDR1 is SNHLY and CDR2 FYNNEI. This CDR3 spans 15 amino acids. V lost 5 bases and J lost 2; bases outside the gene matches: 4. CDR3 sequence: CASSPQGAAGNTIYF. CDR3 nucleotides: TGTGCCAGCAGTCCACAGGGGGCTGCTGGAAACACCATATATTTT.

The chain joins TRBV5-1 to TRBJ2-5; D is uncertain. The germline V gene has CDR1 SGHRS and CDR2 YFSETQ. This CDR3 is 14 amino acids long. V was trimmed by 0 bases and J by 4 bases, leaving 10 bases between them. The CDR3 loop is CASSLDQSGETQYF. The CDR3 region has the DNA TGCGCCAGCAGCTTGGATCAGTCCGGAGAGACCCAGTACTTC.

This clonotype was recorded a few times. The DNA of the CDR3 is TGTGCCATCAGGGCTTGGGACACCGGGGAGCTGTTTTTT. Its protein product is CAIRAWDTGELFF. The chain recombines TRBV10-3 with TRBJ2-2; no firm D call. CDR1 ENHRY and CDR2 SYGVKD come from the germline V gene. Trimming stripped 6 bases from V and 3 bases from J, with 8 bases between. The CDR3 contains 13 residues.

In DNA form, the CDR3 reads TGTGCCAGCAGCTTAGGCCCCGCGACCCCTAAGGATGAGCAGTACTTC. Encoded protein: CASSLGPATPKDEQYF. This chain links TRBV7-9 with TRBJ2-7; D ambiguous. Trimming left V 1 base short and J 7 bases short, with 20 bases between. CDR3 length: 16 residues. The germline V gene encodes CDR1 SEHNR and CDR2 FQNEAQ (reference sequence).

This chain joins TRBV7-6 and TRBJ1-4, with D unresolved. Deletions cut 1 base from V and 8 bases from J, with 17 bases between. The CDR3 sequence is 16 residues long. The V gene's germline CDR1 is SGHVS and CDR2 FNYEAQ. The CDR3 DNA reads TGTGCCAGCAGCTTAGGGCTCGGGAGAAACGGGGAAAAACTGTTTTTT. Translated: CASSLGLGRNGEKLFF.